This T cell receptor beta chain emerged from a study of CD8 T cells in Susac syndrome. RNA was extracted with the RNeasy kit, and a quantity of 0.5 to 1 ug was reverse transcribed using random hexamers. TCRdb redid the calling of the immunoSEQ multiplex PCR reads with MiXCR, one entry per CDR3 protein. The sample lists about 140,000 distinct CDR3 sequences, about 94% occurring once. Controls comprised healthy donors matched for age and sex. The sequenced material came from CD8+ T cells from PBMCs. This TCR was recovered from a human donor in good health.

DNA for the CDR3: TGTGCCTGGAGCCCCCCGCCCCCGGACCGAATCTACAATGAGCAGTTCTTC. Translating it yields CAWSPPPPDRIYNEQFF. The gene calls are TRBV30 and TRBJ2-1; D is unresolved. The CDR3 has 17 amino acids. Germline loops: CDR1 GTSNPN, CDR2 SVGIG (reference sequence). V was trimmed by 3 bases and J by 3 bases, leaving 21 bases between them.